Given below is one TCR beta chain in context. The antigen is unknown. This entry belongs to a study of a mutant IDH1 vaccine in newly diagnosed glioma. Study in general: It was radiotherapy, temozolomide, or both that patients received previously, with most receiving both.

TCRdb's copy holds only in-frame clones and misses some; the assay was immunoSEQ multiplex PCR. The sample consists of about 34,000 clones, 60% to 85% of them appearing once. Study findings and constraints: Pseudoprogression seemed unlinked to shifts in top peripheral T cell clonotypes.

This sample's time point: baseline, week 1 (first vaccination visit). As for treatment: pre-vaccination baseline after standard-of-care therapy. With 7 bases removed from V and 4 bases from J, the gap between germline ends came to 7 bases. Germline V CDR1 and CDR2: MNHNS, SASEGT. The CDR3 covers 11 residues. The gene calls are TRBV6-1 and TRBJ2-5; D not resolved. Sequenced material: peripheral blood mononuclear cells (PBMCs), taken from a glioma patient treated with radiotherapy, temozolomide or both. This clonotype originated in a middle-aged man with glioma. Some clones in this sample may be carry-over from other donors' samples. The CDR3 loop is CASMRGETQYF. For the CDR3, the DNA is TGTGCCAGCATGAGAGGAGAGACCCAGTACTTC.